The entry that follows covers one TCR beta chain sequence. What it recognizes is unknown. Vbeta (60) and Jbeta (13) primers were used in the PCR. In the authors' methods: Later reanalysis found around 80 million unique TCR beta chains, about 10 million of them shared. TCRdb's table, derived via immunoSEQ multiplex PCR, lists solely in-frame clones and lacks some. V and J calls and clone size follow that table, whereas D and trimming were derived from the DNA. Of 80,000 to 100,000 clones listed, roughly 80% are singletons. These data are taken from a study of cytomegalovirus exposure and HLA in healthy donors. Whole-study results and caveats: Presence/absence analyses rested on an assumption that sequencing depth was roughly uniform across donors. The authors considered a cluster of highly shared sequence variants likely to be a sequencing artifact. It was 164 TCR beta chains that were listed as cytomegalovirus-associated.

Sequencing was carried out using PBMCs. The clonotype comes from a man between 35 and 55 years old in good health and CMV-seronegative.

This chain's CDR3 is CASSERVGQGSSYEQYF. In DNA, the CDR3 is TGTGCCAGCAGTGAAAGAGTTGGACAGGGTAGCTCCTACGAGCAGTACTTC. The genes are TRBV2 and TRBJ2-7, with 8 positions matching TRBD1. The CDR3 is made up of 17 amino acids. Germline V gene data show CDR1 as SNHLY and CDR2 as FYNNEI. The trim removed 2 bases at V and 0 bases at J, leaving 9 bases unmatched.